This paragraph reports one T cell receptor (beta chain). Its antigen is still unknown. The entry originates in a study of T cells after yellow fever vaccination. Across the study: Researchers used SMART-Seq v4 Ultra Low Input to prepare fractions that had low cell numbers. Study results and limitations: A large majority of primary-vaccination clones showed up again after the booster (around 96% CD4, roughly 91% CD8).

TCRdb re-analysed the 5' RACE reads in MiXCR, keeping a single row per CDR3 protein. The sample holds 450,000 to 550,000 distinct CDR3 sequences; 21% are singletons and the top ten take about 16%. Trimming took 4 bases from V and 0 from J; bases not matched to a gene: 13. The CDR3 has 21 residues. Looked up from germline, CDR1 is SGHAT and CDR2 is FQNNGV. The TCR originated in a young man who received the YFV17D yellow fever vaccine. This sequence joins TRBV11-2 and TRBJ2-6, with 12 nucleotides matching TRBD2. This material consisted of PBMCs, taken roughly 20 days after the first yellow fever vaccination. The CDR3 sequence: CASSSRQLAGGTISGANVLTF. CDR3 in DNA: TGTGCCAGCAGCTCTCGGCAACTAGCGGGGGGAACCATCTCTGGGGCCAACGTCCTGACTTTC.